The 3 T cell receptor beta chains reported below all come from one sample, sequenced in a study of B cell selection in AIRE deficiency. Conventional CD4 T cells were sorted as CD4+CD127+ cells. Assay: immunoSEQ multiplex PCR; the TCRdb copy retains only in-frame clones and omits some. Of tens of thousands of clones in the sample, roughly 95% are singletons; the top ten hold approximately 0.2%. The sequenced sample was CD4+CD127+ conventional T cells sorted from PBMCs. Receptors originate from a human donor in good health.

The chain recombines TRBV27 with TRBJ1-5; D unclear. CDR1 and CDR2 (germline): MNHEY, SMNVEV (reference sequence). The CDR3 has 14 residues. Trimming pared 4 bases from V and 2 bases from J, leaving 9 bases between. CDR3 sequence reads: CASSSPGRNQPQHF. CDR3 coding DNA: TGTGCCAGCAGTTCGCCGGGTCGCAATCAGCCCCAGCATTTT.

The chain joins TRBV7-3 to TRBJ2-1; 8 bases map to TRBD2. The CDR3 spans 15 residues. The trim removed 5 bases at V and 5 bases at J, leaving 8 bases unmatched. Germline V gives CDR1 SGHTA, CDR2 FQGTGA. CDR3 sequence (DNA): TGTGCCAGCAGCCGAAGACGCGGGGGGAACAATGAGCAGTTCTTC. Translated, it gives CASSRRRGGNNEQFF.

V is TRBV28 and J is TRBJ1-3; no definite D call. The V end was cut by 6 bases, the J end by 0 bases, with 12 bases between. CDR1 MDHEN and CDR2 SYDVKM come from the germline V gene. The CDR3 runs 15 residues. CDR3 sequence (DNA): TGTGCCAGCAGGGCCGGCCCCAACTCTGGAAACACCATATATTTT. As protein: CASRAGPNSGNTIYF.